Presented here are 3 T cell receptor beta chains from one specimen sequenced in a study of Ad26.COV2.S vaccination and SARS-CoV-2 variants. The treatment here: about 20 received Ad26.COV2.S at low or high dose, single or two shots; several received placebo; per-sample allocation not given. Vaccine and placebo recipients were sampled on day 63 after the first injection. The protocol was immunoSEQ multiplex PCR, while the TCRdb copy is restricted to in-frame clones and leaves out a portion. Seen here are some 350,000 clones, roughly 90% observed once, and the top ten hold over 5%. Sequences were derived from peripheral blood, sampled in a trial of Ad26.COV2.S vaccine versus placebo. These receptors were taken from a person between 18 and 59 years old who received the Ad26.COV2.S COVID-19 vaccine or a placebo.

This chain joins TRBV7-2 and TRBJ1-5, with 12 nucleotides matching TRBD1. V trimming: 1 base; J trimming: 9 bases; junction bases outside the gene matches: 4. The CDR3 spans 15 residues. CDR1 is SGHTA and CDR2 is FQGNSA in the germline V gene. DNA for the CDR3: TGTGCCAGCAGCTTAGATGGGACAGGGGGCATGCCCCAGCATTTT. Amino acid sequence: CASSLDGTGGMPQHF.

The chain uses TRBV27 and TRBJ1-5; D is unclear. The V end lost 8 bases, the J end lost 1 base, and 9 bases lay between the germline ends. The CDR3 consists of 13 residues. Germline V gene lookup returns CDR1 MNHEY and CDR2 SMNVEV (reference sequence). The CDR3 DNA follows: TGTGCCAGCGGGCCCTTCAGCAATCAGCCCCAGCATTTT. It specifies CASGPFSNQPQHF.

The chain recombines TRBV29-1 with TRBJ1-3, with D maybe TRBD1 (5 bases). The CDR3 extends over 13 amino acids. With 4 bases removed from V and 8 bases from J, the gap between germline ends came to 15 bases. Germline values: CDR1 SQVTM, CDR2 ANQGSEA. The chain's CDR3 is CSVVQGDADTIYF. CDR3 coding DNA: TGCAGCGTTGTGCAGGGCGACGCCGACACCATATATTTT.